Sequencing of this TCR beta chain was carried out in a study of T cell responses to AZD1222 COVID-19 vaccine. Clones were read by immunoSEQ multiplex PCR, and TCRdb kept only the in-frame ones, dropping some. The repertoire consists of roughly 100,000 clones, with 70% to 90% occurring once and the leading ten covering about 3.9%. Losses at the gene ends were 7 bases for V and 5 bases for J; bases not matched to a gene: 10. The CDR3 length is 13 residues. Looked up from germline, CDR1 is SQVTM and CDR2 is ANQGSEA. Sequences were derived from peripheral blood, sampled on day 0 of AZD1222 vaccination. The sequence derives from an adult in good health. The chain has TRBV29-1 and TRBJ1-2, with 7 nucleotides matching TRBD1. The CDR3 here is CSGETGSTYGYTF. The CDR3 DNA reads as TGCAGCGGTGAGACAGGGTCGACTTATGGCTACACCTTC.